This T cell receptor (beta chain) was retrieved from a study of preoperative IRX-2 immunotherapy in early breast cancer. TCRdb's table, derived via immunoSEQ multiplex PCR, lists solely in-frame clones and lacks some. The table has about 32,000 clones, about four fifths seen once. Treatment noted: preoperative locoregional IRX-2 cytokine immunotherapy. Patients received preoperative, locoregional IRX-2 cytokine immunotherapy in a phase Ib study. The ends were cut back, 5 bases at V and 4 bases at J, with 11 bases in the middle. This CDR3 spans 13 amino acids. Per germline, CDR1 KGHSH and CDR2 LQKENI. The origin of this receptor is a human donor with breast cancer. The material sequenced was lymph node tissue, taken from a patient treated with IRX-2 immunotherapy. The rearrangement joins TRBV18 to TRBJ1-2, with a tentative D call TRBD1 (6 bases). The CDR3 DNA sequence: TGTGCCAGCTCAAGGAGGGGGGGCTATGGCTACACCTTC. This gives the protein CASSRRGGYGYTF.